This T cell receptor beta chain was profiled in a study of control samples from healthy donors and cancer patients. V gave up 3 bases and J gave up 3 bases; unmatched junction bases: 3. The CDR3 contains 14 residues. Germline V gene sequence: CDR1 KGHSH, CDR2 LQKENI. Libraries were prepared by immunoSEQ multiplex PCR; TCRdb keeps only in-frame clonotypes and omits some of them. The sample contains over 85,000 clones, about 91% of which appear only once. The clonotype was recovered from a young woman in good health. The sample comprised blood. The chain couples TRBV18 to TRBJ2-5, with 8 nucleotides matching TRBD1. CDR3 nucleotides: TGTGCCAGCTCACCTTTGGACAGGGAAGAGACCCAGTACTTC. This sequence encodes CASSPLDREETQYF.